The 24 T cell receptor beta chains listed next were all sequenced from one sample in a study of cytomegalovirus exposure and HLA in healthy donors. With 60 Vbeta and 13 Jbeta primers, the PCR was carried out. Using immunoSEQ multiplex PCR, the repertoire was profiled, and TCRdb retains in-frame clones only, with some absent. The table records 160,000 or so clones, approximately 72% of them present only once. The material sequenced was PBMCs. The receptors shown here come from a human donor in good health.

The gene calls are TRBV7-3 and TRBJ2-3; weak D call: TRBD2 (6 bases). CDR3 length equals 13 residues. Trimming pared 5 bases from V and 6 bases from J, leaving 12 bases between. From germline, CDR1 is SGHTA and CDR2 FQGTGA. The CDR3 nucleotides read TGTGCCAGCAGCGCCGGAGGGGACGATACGCAGTATTTT. The encoded protein is CASSAGGDDTQYF. Drawing the rest from reference TRBV7-3 and TRBJ2-3, the complete variable domain is GAGVSQTPSNKVTEKGKYVELRCDPISGHTALYWYRQSLGQGPEFLIYFQGTGAADDSGLPNDRFFAVRPEGSVSTLKIQRTERGDSAVYLCASSAGGDDTQYFGPGTRLTVL.

The rearrangement joins TRBV7-9 to TRBJ1-2; D ambiguous. This CDR3 has 16 residues. Germline values: CDR1 SEHNR, CDR2 FQNEAQ (reference sequence). V was clipped by 6 bases and J by 6 bases, with 23 bases between them. The CDR3 sequence is CASRPNGPVQRDGYTF. The CDR3 DNA is TGTGCCAGCAGACCGAACGGACCTGTTCAGAGGGATGGCTACACCTTC.

The chain employs TRBV14 and TRBJ2-3; D perhaps matches TRBD2 (6 bases). This CDR3 contains 16 residues. Trimming pared 3 bases from V and 2 bases from J, leaving 15 bases between. The V gene's germline CDR1 is SGHDN and CDR2 FVKESK. CDR3 protein: CASSQRDGGVTDTQYF. The DNA of the CDR3 is TGTGCCAGCAGCCAGCGCGACGGGGGAGTCACAGATACGCAGTATTTT. Based on the CDR3 plus reference TRBV14 and TRBJ2-3, the full variable domain is EAGVTQFPSHSVIEKGQTVTLRCDPISGHDNLYWYRRVMGKEIKFLLHFVKESKQDESGMPNNRFLAERTGGTYSTLKVQPAELEDSGVYFCASSQRDGGVTDTQYFGPGTRLTVL.

V and J are TRBV5-4 and TRBJ1-6; D is possibly TRBD1 (6 bases). The germline V gene encodes CDR1 SGHNT and CDR2 YYREEE (reference sequence). Between the trimmed V and J ends, which lost 0 bases and 8 bases, there was a span of 9 bases. CDR3 length equals 14 residues. CDR3 coding DNA: TGTGCCAGCAGCTTGGCTTCAGGGGATTCACCCCTCCACTTT. Protein: CASSLASGDSPLHF. The full variable domain, with the rest looked up from reference TRBV5-4 and TRBJ1-6, is ETGVTQSPTHLIKTRGQQVTLRCSSQSGHNTVSWYQQALGQGPQFIFQYYREEENGRGNFPPRFSGLQFPNYSSELNVNALELDDSALYLCASSLASGDSPLHFGNGTRLTVT.

J is TRBJ2-5 and V is TRBV9, with D possibly being TRBD1 (6 bases). The CDR3 spans 18 residues. Germline CDR1 and CDR2: SGDLS and YYNGEE. Trimming cost V 0 bases and J 3 bases, with 21 bases left between them. The CDR3 DNA reads as TGTGCCAGCAGCGTAGCTACTTCCGGACAGCGAGGGGAAGAGACCCAGTACTTC. Protein product: CASSVATSGQRGEETQYF.

The chain links TRBV27 to TRBJ1-1, with D hard to call. Germline V gene sequence: CDR1 MNHEY, CDR2 SMNVEV (reference sequence). V lost 3 bases to trimming and J lost 3 bases, with 8 bases between them. The CDR3 runs 13 residues. The CDR3 protein is CASSLPGYTEAFF. CDR3 DNA sequence: TGTGCCAGCAGTTTGCCCGGGTACACTGAAGCTTTCTTT.

This clone was detected only a few times. This chain joins TRBV6-5 and TRBJ1-1, with D perhaps TRBD1 (5 bases). V was shortened by 6 bases and J by 0 bases, with 14 bases between the two germline ends. Germline CDR1 reads MNHEY; CDR2 reads SVGAGI. The CDR3 extends over 15 amino acids. The CDR3 sequence: CASRRQRDMNTEAFF. For the CDR3, the DNA is TGTGCCAGCAGAAGACAGCGTGACATGAACACTGAAGCTTTCTTT.

The rearrangement uses TRBV10-3 and TRBJ1-1; TRBD1 aligns across 8 bases. This CDR3 has 12 residues. Looked up from germline, CDR1 is ENHRY and CDR2 is SYGVKD. Trimming cost V 4 bases and J 9 bases; bases outside gene matches: 4. CDR3 loop: CAISGRGRKAFF. CDR3 nucleotides: TGTGCCATCAGTGGCAGGGGGCGGAAAGCTTTCTTT.

The chain's CDR3 is CASSLAGLGDYEQYF. Here the CDR3 DNA reads TGTGCCAGCAGCTTAGCGGGACTAGGCGACTACGAGCAGTACTTC. The chain joins TRBV7-2 to TRBJ2-7; TRBD2 agrees at 8 bases. Germline lookup yields CDR1 SGHTA and CDR2 FQGNSA. V shed 0 bases, J shed 3 bases, and the junction held 4 bases outside the gene matches. The CDR3 is made up of 15 amino acids.

The rearrangement joins TRBV7-2 to TRBJ1-2; TRBD1 aligns across 7 bases. Unmatched junction bases numbered 7, after V lost 4 bases and J lost 2 bases. This CDR3 has 15 amino acids. CDR1 and CDR2 (germline): SGHTA, FQGNSA. The CDR3 region has the DNA TGTGCCAGCAGCTCGAAGACAGGGACAAACTATGGCTACACCTTC. Amino acid sequence: CASSSKTGTNYGYTF. The variable domain in full, completed from reference TRBV7-2 and TRBJ1-2, reads GAGVSQSPSNKVTEKGKDVELRCDPISGHTALYWYRQSLGQGLEFLIYFQGNSAPDKSGLPSDRFSAERTGGSVSTLTIQRTQQEDSAVYLCASSSKTGTNYGYTFGSGTRLTVV.

The chain links TRBV11-3 to TRBJ2-4, with TRBD1 as a possible D gene (6 bases). From germline, CDR1 is SGHNT and CDR2 YENEEA. The CDR3 runs to 13 residues. V lost 5 bases and J lost 6, with 11 bases in between. The CDR3 DNA is TGTGCCAGCAGCCAGGGGCTCGTAAACATTCAGTACTTC. Translating gives CASSQGLVNIQYF.

The CDR3 protein is CASSYRGTDTQYF. For the CDR3, the DNA is TGTGCCAGCAGCTACAGGGGCACAGATACGCAGTATTTT. V gene TRBV7-9 combines with J gene TRBJ2-3; TRBD1 might be the D (6 bases). In germline, CDR1 is SEHNR, CDR2 FQNEAQ (reference sequence). The CDR3 is made up of 13 amino acids. The V end lost 4 bases, the J end lost 1 base, and 6 bases lay between the germline ends.

V and J are TRBV9 and TRBJ1-5; unclear D gene. This CDR3 has 15 residues. V lost 0 bases and J lost 2, with 9 bases in between. Germline V gene sequence: CDR1 SGDLS, CDR2 YYNGEE. The CDR3 protein is CASSVGVSGNQPQHF. Here the CDR3 DNA reads TGTGCCAGCAGCGTAGGAGTAAGTGGCAATCAGCCCCAGCATTTT.

This clone has more than one count but fewer than ten. Other DNA sequences in this specimen translate into the identical CDR3. The chain links TRBV15 to TRBJ1-5, with D perhaps TRBD1 (5 bases). V was trimmed by 0 bases and J by 1 base, leaving 7 bases between them. Germline CDR1 reads LNHNV; CDR2 reads YYDKDF (reference sequence). This CDR3 comprises 15 residues. CDR3 nucleotide sequence: TGTGCCACCAGCAGAGATAGGGGAAGCAATCAGCCCCAGCATTTT. Translated: CATSRDRGSNQPQHF.

This clone has a single count. This sample also contains other DNA sequences that code for the same CDR3. This sequence joins TRBV15 and TRBJ2-7; TRBD1 agrees at 10 bases. The CDR3 totals 13 residues. Germline assignment: CDR1 LNHNV and CDR2 YYDKDF (reference sequence). With 9 bases clipped from V and 3 bases from J, the junction kept 5 bases outside the gene matches. The CDR3 sequence is CATSRDRGYEQYF. CDR3 nucleotide sequence: TGTGCCACGAGCCGGGACAGGGGCTACGAGCAGTACTTC.

This clone was counted once. The chain links TRBV5-1 to TRBJ1-1, with 9 nucleotides matching TRBD1. Germline V gives CDR1 SGHRS, CDR2 YFSETQ. V was pared by 2 bases and J by 3 bases, with 2 bases of the junction left unmatched. CDR3 length: 14 residues. The CDR3 here is CASSFRQGDTEAFF. CDR3 sequence (DNA): TGCGCCAGCAGCTTTAGACAGGGGGACACTGAAGCTTTCTTT.

The chain joins TRBV19 to TRBJ2-6; possibly TRBD1 for D (5 bases). This CDR3 region has 15 residues. Per the germline V gene, CDR1 is LNHDA and CDR2 is SQIVND (reference sequence). Trimming pared 3 bases from V and 0 bases from J, leaving 6 bases between. The CDR3 sequence: CASSMDISGANVLTF. CDR3 sequence (DNA): TGTGCCAGTAGTATGGACATCTCTGGGGCCAACGTCCTGACTTTC. The variable domain in full, with the rest retrieved from reference TRBV19 and TRBJ2-6, is DGGITQSPKYLFRKEGQNVTLSCEQNLNHDAMYWYRQDPGQGLRLIYYSQIVNDFQKGDIAEGYSVSREKKESFPLTVTSAQKNPTAFYLCASSMDISGANVLTFGAGSRLTVL.

The rearrangement uses TRBV19 and TRBJ2-7; 8 bases line up with TRBD1. The length of the CDR3 is 13 residues. Trimming took 8 bases from V and 4 from J; bases not matched to a gene: 7. Germline CDR1 and CDR2: LNHDA and SQIVND (reference sequence). For the CDR3, the DNA is TGTGCCAGTGGGCAGGGGGCTGCGTACGAGCAGTACTTC. Translation: CASGQGAAYEQYF.

This CDR3 reads CASYPGQSTDTQYF. For the CDR3, the DNA is TGCGCCAGCTACCCGGGACAGAGCACAGATACGCAGTATTTT. The chain has TRBV5-1 and TRBJ2-3, with 7 bases aligning to TRBD1. CDR1 is SGHRS and CDR2 is YFSETQ in the germline V gene. The CDR3 consists of 14 residues. V gave up 7 bases and J gave up 0 bases; unmatched junction bases: 5.

The V call is TRBV5-1, the J call TRBJ2-5; possibly TRBD2 for D (5 bases). The CDR3 is 15 amino acids. Trimming pared 0 bases from V and 5 bases from J, leaving 14 bases between. Germline CDR1 SGHRS, CDR2 YFSETQ. In DNA, the CDR3 is TGCGCCAGCAGCTTGGAGCGGACCGGGTGGGAGACCCAGTACTTC. Translated: CASSLERTGWETQYF.

V gene TRBV11-1 combines with J gene TRBJ2-3; D might be TRBD2 (7 bases). V shed 6 bases and J shed 6 bases, with 16 bases lying between them. Germline values: CDR1 SGHAT, CDR2 FQDESV (reference sequence). The CDR3 runs 14 residues. CDR3 residues: CASSLRGAVDTQYF. CDR3 sequence (DNA): TGTGCCAGCAGTCTACGGGGGGCGGTGGATACGCAGTATTTT.

This clone was detected a few times. The V call is TRBV4-3, the J call TRBJ2-2; weak D call: TRBD2 (6 bases). CDR3 length equals 16 residues. The germline gives CDR1 LGHNA, CDR2 YSLEER. Trimming took 0 bases from V and 3 from J, leaving 11 bases between them. The CDR3 DNA is TGCGCCAGCAGCCAAGAAATCGGGAGATACACCGGGGAGCTGTTTTTT. This sequence encodes CASSQEIGRYTGELFF.

This clone was counted once. This sample includes further DNA sequences coding for the same CDR3. The chain has TRBV19 and TRBJ2-7; TRBD2 might be the D (5 bases). Germline V gene lookup returns CDR1 LNHDA and CDR2 SQIVND (reference sequence). With 5 bases removed from V and 7 bases from J, the gap between germline ends came to 9 bases. The CDR3 has 11 residues. The CDR3 DNA follows: TGTGCCAGTAGTCGCGGGTGGGAGCAGTACTTC. It translates to CASSRGWEQYF.

This chain uses TRBV11-2 with TRBJ1-5, with 10 bases identical to TRBD1. Germline V CDR1 and CDR2: SGHAT, FQNNGV. The V and J ends lost 5 bases and 3 bases, in that order; junction bases with no gene match: 4. This CDR3 comprises 15 residues. The CDR3, as DNA: TGTGCCAGCAGCCAGACAGGGGGCAACAATCAGCCCCAGCATTTT. Protein: CASSQTGGNNQPQHF.